A selection of T cell receptor beta chains follows, all from one sample in a study of blood T cell repertoires in COVID-19. Clones were read by immunoSEQ multiplex PCR, and TCRdb kept only the in-frame ones, dropping some. This table holds 150,000 to 200,000 clones, 89% found once. Source material: peripheral blood. The source is a man aged 40-50 years with acute or convalescent COVID-19. Each CDR3 is given with its conserved first and last residue. D genes are given only for firm matches. Rows may omit the clone size; those that give it use once, few, many or a size class.

j_call: TRBJ2-7
v_call: TRBV28
clone_size: .
d_call: TRBD2
cdr3_aa: CASSRAAGVYEQYF
cdr3_nt: TGTGCCAGCAGCCGGGCGGCGGGGGTCTACGAGCAGTACTTC

j_call: TRBJ2-1
v_call: TRBV28
clone_size: .
d_call: TRBD2
cdr3_aa: CASSDSGHYNEQFF
cdr3_nt: TGTGCCAGCAGTGATAGCGGGCACTACAATGAGCAGTTCTTC

j_call: TRBJ2-5
v_call: TRBV7-9
clone_size: .
d_call: .
cdr3_aa: CASSLARRGLQETQYF
cdr3_nt: TGTGCCAGCAGCTTAGCCCGCAGGGGTCTACAAGAGACCCAGTACTTC

j_call: TRBJ1-1
v_call: TRBV10-3
clone_size: once
d_call: TRBD1
cdr3_aa: CAISGTGGGNTEAFF
cdr3_nt: TGTGCCATCAGTGGGACAGGGGGAGGGAACACTGAAGCTTTCTTT

j_call: TRBJ2-5
v_call: TRBV7-9
clone_size: .
d_call: .
cdr3_aa: CASSLTNGETQYF
cdr3_nt: TGTGCCAGCAGCCTTACTAATGGGGAGACCCAGTACTTC

j_call: TRBJ2-1
v_call: TRBV5-1
clone_size: .
d_call: .
cdr3_aa: CASSLGQGRGNEQFF
cdr3_nt: TGCGCCAGCAGCTTGGGGCAGGGGAGAGGCAATGAGCAGTTCTTC

j_call: TRBJ2-3
v_call: TRBV7-2
clone_size: .
d_call: TRBD2
cdr3_aa: CASSAQRGSTDTQYF
cdr3_nt: TGTGCCAGCAGCGCGCAGCGGGGGAGCACAGATACGCAGTATTTT

j_call: TRBJ2-3
v_call: TRBV7-2
clone_size: .
d_call: .
cdr3_aa: CASSPQERPGTDTQYF
cdr3_nt: TGTGCCAGCAGCCCTCAGGAGCGGCCCGGCACAGATACGCAGTATTTT

j_call: TRBJ2-2
v_call: TRBV3-1/TRBV3-2
clone_size: .
d_call: TRBD1
cdr3_aa: CASSEITGGGYTGELFF
cdr3_nt: TGTGCCAGCAGCGAAATCACAGGGGGAGGATACACCGGGGAGCTGTTTTTT

j_call: TRBJ2-4
v_call: TRBV7-2
clone_size: once
d_call: TRBD2
cdr3_aa: CASSTAGLAGGAAKNIQYF
cdr3_nt: TGTGCCAGCAGCACAGCGGGACTAGCGGGGGGGGCAGCCAAAAACATTCAGTACTTC

j_call: TRBJ2-5
v_call: TRBV25-1
clone_size: .
d_call: .
cdr3_aa: CASSGWAGQETQYF
cdr3_nt: TGTGCCAGCAGTGGGTGGGCAGGCCAAGAGACCCAGTACTTC

j_call: TRBJ1-4
v_call: TRBV27
clone_size: .
d_call: .
cdr3_aa: CASSLGVFAEKLFF
cdr3_nt: TGTGCCAGCAGTTTGGGAGTTTTCGCTGAAAAACTGTTTTTT

j_call: TRBJ2-7
v_call: TRBV11-1
clone_size: .
d_call: .
cdr3_aa: CASSRQTFAYEQYF
cdr3_nt: TGTGCCAGCAGTCGACAAACCTTTGCCTACGAGCAGTACTTC

j_call: TRBJ2-3
v_call: TRBV18
clone_size: .
d_call: TRBD2
cdr3_aa: CASSAGLAGEDTQYF
cdr3_nt: TGTGCCAGCTCAGCGGGACTAGCGGGAGAAGATACGCAGTATTTT

j_call: TRBJ2-7
v_call: TRBV4-1
clone_size: .
d_call: .
cdr3_aa: CASSQAFRKEAGGSYEQYF
cdr3_nt: TGCGCCAGCAGCCAAGCTTTTAGGAAGGAGGCAGGGGGGTCCTACGAGCAGTACTTC

j_call: TRBJ2-3
v_call: TRBV3-1/TRBV3-2
clone_size: few
d_call: .
cdr3_aa: CASSHRVTDTQYF
cdr3_nt: TGTGCCAGCAGCCACCGGGTCACAGATACGCAGTATTTT

j_call: TRBJ2-6
v_call: TRBV6-1
clone_size: .
d_call: TRBD1
cdr3_aa: CASSEQMGQNSSGANVLTF
cdr3_nt: TGTGCCAGCAGTGAACAAATGGGACAGAACAGTTCTGGGGCCAACGTCCTGACTTTC

j_call: TRBJ2-5
v_call: TRBV5-1
clone_size: .
d_call: TRBD1
cdr3_aa: CASSLGGTGEETQYF
cdr3_nt: TGCGCCAGCAGCTTGGGGGGGACAGGGGAAGAGACCCAGTACTTC

j_call: TRBJ2-7
v_call: TRBV20-1
clone_size: .
d_call: .
cdr3_aa: CSASSRAGRSYEQYF
cdr3_nt: TGCAGTGCTAGTTCCAGGGCAGGGCGCTCCTACGAGCAGTACTTC

j_call: TRBJ2-7
v_call: TRBV29-1
clone_size: .
d_call: TRBD1
cdr3_aa: CSVARTGEDEQYF
cdr3_nt: TGCAGCGTCGCCCGGACAGGGGAAGACGAGCAGTACTTC

j_call: TRBJ1-1
v_call: TRBV19
clone_size: .
d_call: TRBD1
cdr3_aa: CASSIAADRGRRYTEAFF
cdr3_nt: TGTGCCAGTAGTATAGCGGCCGACAGGGGGCGACGGTACACTGAAGCTTTCTTT

j_call: TRBJ2-7
v_call: TRBV6-5
clone_size: .
d_call: TRBD1
cdr3_aa: CASSPSGTALYEQYF
cdr3_nt: TGTGCCAGCAGCCCCTCCGGGACAGCCCTCTACGAGCAGTACTTC

j_call: TRBJ2-2
v_call: TRBV5-4
clone_size: once
d_call: TRBD1
cdr3_aa: CASSVGQGRNTGELFF
cdr3_nt: TGTGCCAGCAGCGTCGGACAGGGCCGGAACACCGGGGAGCTGTTTTTT

j_call: TRBJ1-5
v_call: TRBV7-2
clone_size: .
d_call: .
cdr3_aa: CASSLVGDSNQPQHF
cdr3_nt: TGTGCCAGCAGCTTAGTGGGAGATAGCAATCAGCCCCAGCATTTT

j_call: TRBJ2-5
v_call: TRBV2
clone_size: .
d_call: .
cdr3_aa: CASSEAYSQETQYF
cdr3_nt: TGTGCCAGCAGTGAAGCGTACTCACAAGAGACCCAGTACTTC

j_call: TRBJ2-1
v_call: TRBV4-2
clone_size: few
d_call: TRBD2
cdr3_aa: CASSPLAGGGPNEQFF
cdr3_nt: TGTGCCAGCAGCCCTTTAGCGGGGGGGGGCCCCAATGAGCAGTTCTTC

j_call: TRBJ2-2
v_call: TRBV18
clone_size: few
d_call: TRBD2
cdr3_aa: CASSRISGLANTGELFF
cdr3_nt: TGTGCCAGCTCACGCATATCAGGACTAGCGAACACCGGGGAGCTGTTTTTT

j_call: TRBJ1-6
v_call: TRBV5-4
clone_size: .
d_call: .
cdr3_aa: CASSATGPSSYNSPLHF
cdr3_nt: TGTGCCAGCAGCGCAACAGGGCCCAGCTCCTATAATTCACCCCTCCACTTT

j_call: TRBJ2-7
v_call: TRBV2
clone_size: few
d_call: TRBD2
cdr3_aa: CASSGPAGGEQYF
cdr3_nt: TGTGCCAGCAGTGGACCGGCCGGGGGGGAGCAGTACTTC

j_call: TRBJ1-5
v_call: TRBV7-2
clone_size: .
d_call: .
cdr3_aa: CASSQGQPGRSNQPQHF
cdr3_nt: TGTGCCAGCAGCCAAGGACAGCCCGGCAGGAGCAATCAGCCCCAGCATTTT

j_call: TRBJ2-7
v_call: TRBV12-3/TRBV12-4
clone_size: .
d_call: .
cdr3_aa: CASSAGPAYEQYF
cdr3_nt: TGTGCCAGCAGTGCGGGACCTGCCTACGAGCAGTACTTC

j_call: TRBJ2-7
v_call: TRBV7-2
clone_size: .
d_call: TRBD2
cdr3_aa: CASSLGGGGTFYEQYF
cdr3_nt: TGTGCCAGCAGCTTAGGGGGGGGAGGAACCTTCTACGAGCAGTACTTC

j_call: TRBJ1-5
v_call: TRBV6-5
clone_size: .
d_call: TRBD1
cdr3_aa: CASSTQGTGAQPQHF
cdr3_nt: TGTGCCAGCAGTACCCAAGGGACAGGGGCTCAGCCCCAGCATTTT

j_call: TRBJ2-7
v_call: TRBV11-2
clone_size: .
d_call: .
cdr3_aa: CASSWNSGTYEQYF
cdr3_nt: TGTGCCAGCAGCTGGAATAGCGGCACCTACGAGCAGTACTTC

j_call: TRBJ2-5
v_call: TRBV6-5
clone_size: .
d_call: .
cdr3_aa: CASSLMPSPGATQYF
cdr3_nt: TGTGCCAGCAGCCTCATGCCTTCCCCGGGAGCGACCCAGTACTTC

j_call: TRBJ1-2
v_call: TRBV6-1
clone_size: .
d_call: .
cdr3_aa: CASSEVRGTNYGYTF
cdr3_nt: TGTGCCAGCAGTGAAGTTCGGGGGACTAACTATGGCTACACCTTC

j_call: TRBJ2-5
v_call: TRBV6-6
clone_size: .
d_call: .
cdr3_aa: CASSRSGGIETQYF
cdr3_nt: TGTGCCAGCAGTCGATCCGGGGGAATAGAGACCCAGTACTTC

j_call: TRBJ1-2
v_call: TRBV27
clone_size: .
d_call: TRBD1
cdr3_aa: CASSSRGQELYGYTF
cdr3_nt: TGTGCCAGCAGTTCCCGTGGACAGGAGCTATATGGCTACACCTTC

j_call: TRBJ2-1
v_call: TRBV6-2/TRBV6-3
clone_size: .
d_call: .
cdr3_aa: CASSYTPITVNEQFF
cdr3_nt: TGTGCCAGCAGTTACACCCCTATAACAGTCAATGAGCAGTTCTTC

j_call: TRBJ2-1
v_call: TRBV5-6
clone_size: .
d_call: .
cdr3_aa: CASSLLLNEQFF
cdr3_nt: TGTGCCAGCAGCTTGCTCCTCAATGAGCAGTTCTTC

j_call: TRBJ2-7
v_call: TRBV5-4
clone_size: .
d_call: .
cdr3_aa: CASSLAGPGADEQYF
cdr3_nt: TGTGCCAGCAGCTTGGCGGGCCCAGGGGCGGACGAGCAGTACTTC

j_call: TRBJ2-2
v_call: TRBV5-1
clone_size: .
d_call: .
cdr3_aa: CASSSPPGMGTGELFF
cdr3_nt: TGCGCCAGCAGCTCACCCCCAGGGATGGGCACCGGGGAGCTGTTTTTT

j_call: TRBJ2-2
v_call: TRBV9
clone_size: once
d_call: .
cdr3_aa: CASSTRDTFTGELFF
cdr3_nt: TGTGCCAGCAGCACTAGGGACACCTTCACCGGGGAGCTGTTTTTT

j_call: TRBJ1-2
v_call: TRBV15
clone_size: .
d_call: .
cdr3_aa: CATSRVRGSNYGYTF
cdr3_nt: TGTGCCACCAGCAGAGTAAGGGGATCGAACTATGGCTACACCTTC

j_call: TRBJ1-1
v_call: TRBV6-5
clone_size: .
d_call: .
cdr3_aa: CASSYLPTGFDTEAFF
cdr3_nt: TGTGCCAGCAGTTACCTTCCAACAGGTTTCGACACTGAAGCTTTCTTT

j_call: TRBJ2-2
v_call: TRBV7-2
clone_size: .
d_call: .
cdr3_aa: CASQWYRDFTGELFF
cdr3_nt: TGTGCCAGCCAATGGTACAGGGATTTCACCGGGGAGCTGTTTTTT

j_call: TRBJ1-5
v_call: TRBV5-4
clone_size: once
d_call: TRBD1
cdr3_aa: CASSFGTGGNQPQHF
cdr3_nt: TGTGCCAGCAGCTTCGGGACAGGGGGCAATCAGCCCCAGCATTTT

j_call: TRBJ2-5
v_call: TRBV9
clone_size: .
d_call: TRBD1
cdr3_aa: CASSPRQGKETQYF
cdr3_nt: TGTGCCAGCAGCCCCAGACAGGGGAAAGAGACCCAGTACTTC

j_call: TRBJ2-3
v_call: TRBV5-1
clone_size: .
d_call: TRBD1
cdr3_aa: CASSLSTLGTGLSDTQYF
cdr3_nt: TGCGCCAGCAGCTTGTCTACATTGGGGACAGGGCTGTCCGATACGCAGTATTTT

j_call: TRBJ1-5
v_call: TRBV24-1
clone_size: .
d_call: TRBD1
cdr3_aa: CATSDPGTAYSNQPQHF
cdr3_nt: TGTGCCACCAGTGATCCTGGGACAGCTTATAGCAATCAGCCCCAGCATTTT

j_call: TRBJ1-2
v_call: TRBV2
clone_size: .
d_call: .
cdr3_aa: CASGWTDPYGYTF
cdr3_nt: TGTGCCAGCGGCTGGACAGACCCCTATGGCTACACCTTC